This entry is about one T cell receptor beta chain. Its antigen is currently unknown. Clones were sequenced by immunoSEQ multiplex PCR, and TCRdb holds only the in-frame ones, with some missing. The sample contains tens of thousands of clones, 91% of which appear only once. This entry is derived from a study of graft-versus-host responses after intestinal transplantation. Study details: Recipients received multivisceral, liver-intestinal, or isolated intestinal transplants. Every recipient underwent anti-thymocyte globulin induction, then tacrolimus and steroids for roughly 3 years. Broader study findings: Analysis identified GvH clones in recipient marrow, with some appearing first in ileum or blood. High graft-versus-host to host-versus-graft T cell clonal ratios marked allografts of patients with graft-donor macrochimerism.

This sequence originates from a human patient who received an intestinal transplant, so some T cells may come from the graft donor. The source was PBMCs, collected around 120 days after intestinal transplantation.

This CDR3 is CASSQPVRGLSSPLHF. The DNA of the CDR3 is TGCGCCAGCAGCCAACCCGTAAGGGGCCTTAGTTCACCCCTCCACTTT. V gene TRBV4-1 combines with J gene TRBJ1-6, with D perhaps matching TRBD1 (5 bases). Germline V gene data show CDR1 as MGHRA and CDR2 as YSYEKL. Trimming took 2 bases from V and 9 from J, leaving 17 bases between them. The CDR3 covers 16 residues.